This TCR beta chain was recorded in a study of patients with pleural tuberculosis. One entry per CDR3 protein, called by TCRdb with MiXCR from the reads. This table has around 50,000 distinct CDR3 sequences, around 6.7% appearing once. In its sample, this clonotype was seen many times. Germline V gives CDR1 WNHNN, CDR2 SYGVQD (reference sequence). V was cut by 3 bases and J by 6 bases, with 6 bases left in between. The CDR3 has 12 residues. The TCR comes from a human donor with pleural tuberculosis. V is TRBV10-1 and J is TRBJ2-1; D is undetermined. CDR3 region: CASSDAFNEQFF. As DNA, the CDR3 is TGCGCCAGCAGTGATGCGTTCAATGAGCAGTTCTTC.